The clone carrying this T cell receptor (beta chain) has a count of ten or more. The data stem from a study of T cells in Graves' hyperthyroidism and ophthalmopathy. There were TCR beta CDR3 regions amplified from RNA transcripts. First-round RT-PCR with HTBI primers amplified the TCR CDR3 region. From the multiplex PCR reads, TCRdb called clonotypes with MiXCR, one entry per CDR3 protein. The sample has 550,000 to 700,000 distinct CDR3 sequences, 40% to 55% seen once. The CDR3 has 14 amino acids. Trimming removed 3 bases from V and 5 bases from J; junction bases left unmatched: 8. CDR1 is DFQATT and CDR2 is SNEGSKA in the germline V gene (reference sequence).

Source material: peripheral blood or thyroid tissue (not recorded which). The clonotype was recovered from an adult woman with Graves' disease, either hyperthyroidism or ophthalmopathy (not recorded which). The chain has TRBV20-1 and TRBJ2-5, with 8 positions matching TRBD1. Here the CDR3 reads CSASRRRTGETQYF. The CDR3 region has the DNA TGCAGTGCTAGCCGACGGAGGACAGGGGAGACCCAGTACTTC.